This TCR beta chain stems from a study of T cell responses to AZD1222 COVID-19 vaccine (dated by TCRdb to the early 2020s). Looking at the study overall: AZD1222 recipients given second doses at about 4 weeks or at about 12 weeks were pooled, since spike-specific TCR depth and breadth were not found to differ between the two schedules. A total of 233 trial participants underwent TCR sequencing, of whom 207 received two doses of AZD1222 and some 25 received two doses of the MenACWY control vaccine. Enrollment into the trials was organized by age into subgroups of 18-55, 56-69 and 70-plus years, and those subgroups contained approximately 150, 30 and 60 TCR-sequenced participants, respectively. What the authors observed across the whole study: The 56-69-year group was small, and its depth increase did not reach significance, likely because of low power. The vaccine-associated CD4 TCRs covered the entire spike protein, and the dominant responses fell in regions 160-218 and 743-854. Because no day 14 peak-response samples were available, the repertoires could be characterized only after the peak T cell response. A significant rise in spike-specific TCR breadth and depth was observed after two AZD1222 doses relative to day 0 and relative to MenACWY recipients. Most participants were white British and females outnumbered males, and the authors suggested that clonal diversity may have been underestimated. Reportedly, almost half of the unique spike-specific TCRs recognized epitopes lying outside the regions that are mutated in the B.1.351 and B.1.1.7 variants. Conclusions about previously exposed vaccinees are limited, since just a handful of AZD1222 recipients were seropositive for SARS-CoV-2 at baseline.

Of note for this clone: No antigen is known for it. No quality values exist for individual bases; no much larger clone is one base distant.

The sample's time point, from its label and the paper: baseline before first vaccination. Samples from vaccinated people were obtained from the UK trials COV001 and COV002, which included a single-blind randomized controlled phase 2/3 trial of AZD1222 (ChAdOx1 nCoV-19) in healthy adults. Trial participant PBMC samples were collected at day 0 and day 28 after the second dose for TCRbeta chain sequencing. The CDR3 regions of human TCRbeta chains were analyzed by immunosequencing. The study's processing was this. Repertoire TCRs were matched against a reference library of SARS-CoV-2-specific TCRs generated with the MIRA antigen-specificity platform. Breadth was defined as the fraction of unique TCRs that were SARS-CoV-2-associated, and depth was defined as the fraction of total T cells that were SARS-CoV-2-associated. Each spike-specific TCR was assigned to its reactive spike region and to a CD4 or CD8 class using the MIRA data. Log10-transformed breadth and depth values were compared by one-way ANOVA with Sidak's multiple comparisons tests. TCRdb carries this immuneACCESS record with in-frame sequences only. Its versions omit some clonotypes, under half of them owing to an unresolved V gene in the studies checked, with the rest unexplained. V, J and clone size derive from that table, while D and trimming were established from the DNA sequence. The sample includes roughly 120,000 clones, with about nine tenths observed a single time. The ten largest clones take up approximately 5.5% of the sample.

The germline V gene provides CDR1 SGHDN and CDR2 FVKESK. From V the trimming removes 4 bases and from J it removes 6 bases, while the gene matches leave 11 bases of the junction unaccounted for. There are 15 amino acids in the CDR3, from cysteine to phenylalanine inclusive. CDR3 DNA is the only sequence kept; it has 45 bases, read in frame from the first base. The specimen comprised peripheral blood, sampled on day 0 of AZD1222 vaccination. The rearrangement joined TRBV14 to TRBJ1-2; 7 of the junction bases match TRBD1. The sequence was collected from an adult in good health. This receptor has the CDR3 CASSLYRGHQDGYTF. Here is the DNA: TGTGCCAGCAGCCTATACAGGGGTCATCAAGATGGCTACACCTTC. Where the CDR3 stops, the reference TRBV14 and TRBJ1-2 genes take over; the full variable domain is EAGVTQFPSHSVIEKGQTVTLRCDPISGHDNLYWYRRVMGKEIKFLLHFVKESKQDESGMPNNRFLAERTGGTYSTLKVQPAELEDSGVYFCASSLYRGHQDGYTFGSGTRLTVV.